A selection of T cell receptor beta chains follows, all from one sample in a study of cytomegalovirus exposure and HLA in healthy donors. Libraries were prepared by immunoSEQ multiplex PCR; TCRdb keeps only in-frame clonotypes and omits some of them. The table has fewer than 110,000 clones, more than 65% seen once. What was sequenced was PBMCs. The receptors here all came from a male donor in good health and CMV-seronegative. Both conserved end residues are part of each CDR3. The order of the fields is J gene, V gene, clone size, D gene, CDR3 DNA, CDR3 protein. D genes are given only for firm matches. Clone size is stated in some rows and not others, as once, few, many or a class when expanded.

J: TRBJ2-5
V: TRBV5-1
size: -
D: -
DNA: TGCGCCAGCAGGGCAAGGTCTAACACCCTGACTGGCGGGGAGACCCAGTACTTC
CDR3: CASRARSNTLTGGETQYF

J: TRBJ2-7
V: TRBV4-1
size: -
D: TRBD1
DNA: TGCGCCAGCAGCTACGGGACAGGTGTTGGCGAGCAGTACTTC
CDR3: CASSYGTGVGEQYF

J: TRBJ1-2
V: TRBV5-4
size: -
D: -
DNA: TGTGCCAGCAGCTCAAGGACAAGTCGTAACTATGGCTACACCTTC
CDR3: CASSSRTSRNYGYTF

J: TRBJ2-1
V: TRBV5-6
size: once
D: -
DNA: TGTGCCAGCAGCGACTCCCGCGTCATGGGCGGGCTTTCCTACAATGAGCAGTTCTTC
CDR3: CASSDSRVMGGLSYNEQFF

J: TRBJ2-7
V: TRBV6-5
size: -
D: TRBD2
DNA: TGTGCCAGCAGTTACGGTCTAGCGGGAGTCGAGCAGTACTTC
CDR3: CASSYGLAGVEQYF

J: TRBJ2-1
V: TRBV15
size: few
D: TRBD2
DNA: TGTGCCACCAGCAGAGATTACGCGGGAGGACTTAACAATGAGCAGTTCTTC
CDR3: CATSRDYAGGLNNEQFF

J: TRBJ2-3
V: TRBV6-5
size: -
D: -
DNA: TGTGCCAGCAGTCAACAGCAGGGAGATACGCAGTATTTT
CDR3: CASSQQQGDTQYF

J: TRBJ1-2
V: TRBV4-1
size: -
D: -
DNA: TGCGCCAGCAGCCAAACAGAGGGGGAGTCTAACTATGGCTACACCTTC
CDR3: CASSQTEGESNYGYTF

J: TRBJ2-1
V: TRBV27
size: -
D: TRBD2
DNA: TGTGCCAGCAGTTCGACTAGCGGGAGCGAGCAGTTCTTC
CDR3: CASSSTSGSEQFF

J: TRBJ2-3
V: TRBV4-2
size: -
D: TRBD2
DNA: TGTGCCAGCAGCCAAGAACCTAGCGGGAGCACAGATACGCAGTATTTT
CDR3: CASSQEPSGSTDTQYF

J: TRBJ2-1
V: TRBV7-6
size: -
D: TRBD2
DNA: TGTGCCAGCAGCTTAGTTAGCGGGAGGGACAATGAGCAGTTCTTC
CDR3: CASSLVSGRDNEQFF